This TCR beta chain was sequenced in a study of prognosis after radiotherapy for stage I lung cancer. For the study at large: Individuals with stage I non-small cell lung cancer joined the cohort between April 2018 and January 2019.

In germline, CDR1 is SGHRS, CDR2 YFSETQ. V was clipped by 4 bases and J by 3 bases, with 17 bases between them. There are 15 residues in the CDR3. CDR3 of TCR beta was amplified from genomic DNA via a two-round multiplex PCR. Specific primers for each TRBV and TRBJ gene were what first-round PCR used. TCRdb reprocessed the multiplex PCR reads with MiXCR, giving one entry per CDR3 protein. The sample carries 51,000 or so distinct CDR3 sequences, approximately 30% recorded once. Sequenced material: PBMCs, taken before or after stereotactic body radiation therapy (not recorded which). The chain is built from TRBV5-1 and TRBJ2-7; a weak D match, TRBD2 (6 bases). The clonotype originates from a donor of 50 years or more with non-small cell lung cancer. CDR3 protein: CASSRRGRNIYEQYF. The CDR3 DNA reads TGCGCCAGCAGCCGAAGAGGGAGGAATATCTACGAGCAGTACTTC.